This is a list of T cell receptor beta chains from one sample in a study of shared clonotypes between healthy human individuals. Clones were sequenced by immunoSEQ multiplex PCR, and TCRdb holds only the in-frame ones, with some missing. The data contain roughly 660,000 clones, around 91% of them singletons. Material: memory CD8+ T cells from PBMCs. These receptors all come from a man between 18 and 29 years old in good health. Some clones in this sample may be carry-over from other donors' samples. Each CDR3 is given with its conserved first and last residue. The D gene is left open where the match is weak. Rows give clone size only sometimes, using once, few, many, or a class for an expanded clone.

V gene: TRBV5-1
D gene: NA
J gene: TRBJ2-7
clone size: few
CDR3 length: 15
CDR3 protein: CASSLAQGGGYEQYF
CDR3 DNA: TGCGCCAGCAGCTTGGCCCAGGGCGGAGGCTACGAGCAGTACTTC

V gene: TRBV6-5
D gene: NA
J gene: TRBJ2-1
clone size: once
CDR3 length: 14
CDR3 protein: CASGETIPGNEQFF
CDR3 DNA: TGTGCCAGCGGAGAGACGATACCAGGGAATGAGCAGTTCTTC

V gene: TRBV27
D gene: TRBD1
J gene: TRBJ1-5
clone size: NA
CDR3 length: 16
CDR3 protein: CASSGTGLFGNQPQHF
CDR3 DNA: TGTGCCAGCAGCGGGACAGGGTTGTTCGGCAATCAGCCCCAGCATTTT

V gene: TRBV5-1
D gene: NA
J gene: TRBJ2-7
clone size: NA
CDR3 length: 13
CDR3 protein: CASSWDRSYEQYF
CDR3 DNA: TGCGCCAGCAGCTGGGACCGTTCCTACGAGCAGTACTTC

V gene: TRBV28
D gene: NA
J gene: TRBJ2-5
clone size: NA
CDR3 length: 13
CDR3 protein: CASSLSGLETQYF
CDR3 DNA: TGTGCCAGCAGTTTATCCGGGTTGGAGACCCAGTACTTC

V gene: TRBV30
D gene: NA
J gene: TRBJ2-1
clone size: once
CDR3 length: 13
CDR3 protein: CAWSGGGHNEQFF
CDR3 DNA: TGTGCCTGGAGTGGCGGCGGCCACAATGAGCAGTTCTTC

V gene: TRBV15
D gene: NA
J gene: TRBJ2-3
clone size: NA
CDR3 length: 14
CDR3 protein: CATRTIPGTDTQYF
CDR3 DNA: TGTGCCACCAGGACGATCCCGGGCACAGATACGCAGTATTTT

V gene: TRBV9
D gene: NA
J gene: TRBJ2-7
clone size: NA
CDR3 length: 13
CDR3 protein: CASSPRGSYEQYF
CDR3 DNA: TGTGCCAGCAGCCCAAGGGGTTCCTACGAGCAGTACTTC

V gene: TRBV27
D gene: NA
J gene: TRBJ2-1
clone size: NA
CDR3 length: 16
CDR3 protein: CASSLSPGGMRNEQFF
CDR3 DNA: TGTGCCAGCAGTTTATCTCCTGGCGGGATGCGGAATGAGCAGTTCTTC

V gene: TRBV5-6
D gene: TRBD1
J gene: TRBJ2-3
clone size: once
CDR3 length: 18
CDR3 protein: CASSSDRALFFVADTQYF
CDR3 DNA: TGTGCCAGCAGCTCGGACAGGGCTCTTTTTTTTGTAGCAGATACGCAGTATTTT

V gene: TRBV9
D gene: TRBD2
J gene: TRBJ2-7
clone size: NA
CDR3 length: 15
CDR3 protein: CASSVSWTSFHEQYF
CDR3 DNA: TGTGCCAGCAGCGTATCCTGGACTAGCTTCCACGAGCAGTACTTC

V gene: TRBV10-3
D gene: TRBD1
J gene: TRBJ1-1
clone size: NA
CDR3 length: 14
CDR3 protein: CAISQQGFESEAFF
CDR3 DNA: TGTGCCATCAGTCAACAGGGGTTCGAATCTGAAGCTTTCTTT

V gene: TRBV4-1
D gene: TRBD1
J gene: TRBJ2-1
clone size: NA
CDR3 length: 15
CDR3 protein: CASSLVGQGDNEQFF
CDR3 DNA: TGCGCCAGCAGCCTCGTGGGACAGGGGGACAATGAGCAGTTCTTC

V gene: TRBV7-6
D gene: TRBD1
J gene: TRBJ2-3
clone size: NA
CDR3 length: 17
CDR3 protein: CASSNKKRDRSTDTQYF
CDR3 DNA: TGTGCCAGCAGCAACAAAAAACGGGACAGGAGCACAGATACGCAGTATTTT

V gene: TRBV6-5
D gene: TRBD1
J gene: TRBJ1-2
clone size: NA
CDR3 length: 15
CDR3 protein: CASSYDQGVMNGYTF
CDR3 DNA: TGTGCCAGCAGTTACGATCAGGGGGTGATGAATGGCTACACCTTC

V gene: TRBV20-1
D gene: TRBD2
J gene: TRBJ2-1
clone size: NA
CDR3 length: 11
CDR3 protein: CSAGGRGEQFF
CDR3 DNA: TGCAGTGCGGGCGGGAGGGGTGAGCAGTTCTTC

V gene: TRBV18
D gene: NA
J gene: TRBJ2-3
clone size: NA
CDR3 length: 16
CDR3 protein: CASSPPLTDRTDTQYF
CDR3 DNA: TGTGCCAGCTCACCACCGCTCACGGACCGCACAGATACGCAGTATTTT

V gene: TRBV4-2
D gene: NA
J gene: TRBJ2-5
clone size: NA
CDR3 length: 15
CDR3 protein: CASSQDRGEGETQYF
CDR3 DNA: TGTGCCAGCAGCCAAGATAGGGGGGAGGGAGAGACCCAGTACTTC

V gene: TRBV2
D gene: TRBD2
J gene: TRBJ2-7
clone size: NA
CDR3 length: 15
CDR3 protein: CASSAGTSASYEQYF
CDR3 DNA: TGTGCCAGCAGCGCCGGGACTAGCGCCTCCTACGAGCAGTACTTC

V gene: TRBV7-2
D gene: TRBD2
J gene: TRBJ2-7
clone size: NA
CDR3 length: 16
CDR3 protein: CASSSGTSGIWYEQYF
CDR3 DNA: TGTGCCAGCAGCTCCGGGACTAGCGGGATTTGGTACGAGCAGTACTTC

V gene: TRBV7-8
D gene: NA
J gene: TRBJ2-1
clone size: once
CDR3 length: 13
CDR3 protein: CASSFPPYNEQFF
CDR3 DNA: TGTGCCAGCAGCTTCCCCCCCTACAATGAGCAGTTCTTC

V gene: TRBV7-9
D gene: NA
J gene: TRBJ2-2
clone size: NA
CDR3 length: 18
CDR3 protein: CASSLLRPGLQHTGELFF
CDR3 DNA: TGTGCCAGCAGCTTACTCCGACCGGGCCTTCAACACACCGGGGAGCTGTTTTTT

V gene: TRBV7-3
D gene: TRBD2
J gene: TRBJ2-5
clone size: NA
CDR3 length: 15
CDR3 protein: CASSLTVSGRETQYF
CDR3 DNA: TGTGCCAGCAGCTTAACGGTTAGCGGGAGGGAGACCCAGTACTTC

V gene: TRBV27
D gene: NA
J gene: TRBJ2-7
clone size: once
CDR3 length: 13
CDR3 protein: CASSLAGSYEQYF
CDR3 DNA: TGTGCCAGCAGTTTGGCAGGGTCCTACGAGCAGTACTTC

V gene: TRBV28
D gene: NA
J gene: TRBJ1-1
clone size: once
CDR3 length: 15
CDR3 protein: CASSSRPAGRTEAFF
CDR3 DNA: TGTGCCAGCAGTTCAAGGCCAGCTGGGAGGACTGAAGCTTTCTTT

V gene: TRBV19
D gene: TRBD2
J gene: TRBJ2-5
clone size: NA
CDR3 length: 16
CDR3 protein: CASSIGTSASRETQYF
CDR3 DNA: TGTGCCAGTAGTATCGGGACTAGCGCCTCGCGGGAGACCCAGTACTTC

V gene: TRBV7-9
D gene: TRBD1
J gene: TRBJ2-1
clone size: once
CDR3 length: 15
CDR3 protein: CASSFPGQKSNEQFF
CDR3 DNA: TGTGCCAGCAGCTTTCCGGGACAGAAAAGCAATGAGCAGTTCTTC

V gene: TRBV5-1
D gene: TRBD1
J gene: TRBJ2-7
clone size: NA
CDR3 length: 15
CDR3 protein: CASSYRDSSSYEQYF
CDR3 DNA: TGCGCCAGCAGCTACAGGGACAGCAGCTCCTACGAGCAGTACTTC

V gene: TRBV7-9
D gene: NA
J gene: TRBJ1-2
clone size: NA
CDR3 length: 14
CDR3 protein: CASSPPGSAAGYTF
CDR3 DNA: TGTGCCAGCAGCCCACCCGGTTCTGCTGCTGGCTACACCTTC

V gene: TRBV28
D gene: NA
J gene: TRBJ2-1
clone size: NA
CDR3 length: 17
CDR3 protein: CASSLTEGLGAFNEQFF
CDR3 DNA: TGTGCCAGCAGTTTAACGGAAGGTCTAGGGGCCTTCAATGAGCAGTTCTTC

V gene: TRBV27
D gene: TRBD1
J gene: TRBJ1-2
clone size: NA
CDR3 length: 15
CDR3 protein: CASSSNRGPGYGYTF
CDR3 DNA: TGTGCCAGCAGTTCCAACAGGGGGCCCGGCTATGGCTACACCTTC

V gene: TRBV29-1
D gene: NA
J gene: TRBJ2-7
clone size: once
CDR3 length: 12
CDR3 protein: CSVQSDPYEQYF
CDR3 DNA: TGCAGCGTTCAATCAGACCCCTACGAGCAGTACTTC

V gene: TRBV9
D gene: NA
J gene: TRBJ2-1
clone size: NA
CDR3 length: 15
CDR3 protein: CASSVRPSEYNEQFF
CDR3 DNA: TGTGCCAGCAGCGTACGACCCTCAGAATACAATGAGCAGTTCTTC

V gene: TRBV18
D gene: NA
J gene: TRBJ1-1
clone size: once
CDR3 length: 14
CDR3 protein: CASSSTGVGTEAFF
CDR3 DNA: TGTGCCAGCTCATCCACGGGGGTAGGCACTGAAGCTTTCTTT

V gene: TRBV5-4
D gene: NA
J gene: TRBJ2-1
clone size: NA
CDR3 length: 13
CDR3 protein: CASSLDRYNEQFF
CDR3 DNA: TGTGCCAGCAGCTTGGACAGGTACAATGAGCAGTTCTTC

V gene: TRBV6-5
D gene: NA
J gene: TRBJ1-1
clone size: NA
CDR3 length: 12
CDR3 protein: CASRDPLRRAFF
CDR3 DNA: TGTGCCAGCCGGGACCCACTACGTCGGGCTTTCTTT

V gene: TRBV19
D gene: NA
J gene: TRBJ2-2
clone size: NA
CDR3 length: 14
CDR3 protein: CASRTQENTGELFF
CDR3 DNA: TGTGCCAGTAGGACACAGGAGAACACCGGGGAGCTGTTTTTT

V gene: TRBV10-2
D gene: NA
J gene: TRBJ2-3
clone size: NA
CDR3 length: 13
CDR3 protein: CASSESLRDTQYF
CDR3 DNA: TGCGCCAGCAGTGAGTCGTTGCGGGATACGCAGTATTTT

V gene: TRBV7-9
D gene: TRBD2
J gene: TRBJ2-1
clone size: NA
CDR3 length: 13
CDR3 protein: CASSRREANEQFF
CDR3 DNA: TGTGCCAGCAGCCGCCGGGAGGCGAATGAGCAGTTCTTC

V gene: TRBV29-1
D gene: TRBD1
J gene: TRBJ2-7
clone size: NA
CDR3 length: 15
CDR3 protein: CSVEGGQGNIYEQYF
CDR3 DNA: TGCAGCGTTGAAGGGGGACAGGGAAATATCTACGAGCAGTACTTC

V gene: TRBV4-1
D gene: NA
J gene: TRBJ1-1
clone size: NA
CDR3 length: 13
CDR3 protein: CASSQDKYAEAFF
CDR3 DNA: TGCGCCAGCAGCCAAGACAAGTACGCTGAAGCTTTCTTT

V gene: TRBV5-4
D gene: NA
J gene: TRBJ1-1
clone size: NA
CDR3 length: 12
CDR3 protein: CASSLGDREAFF
CDR3 DNA: TGTGCCAGCAGTTTGGGCGACCGTGAAGCTTTCTTT

V gene: TRBV9
D gene: NA
J gene: TRBJ1-5
clone size: NA
CDR3 length: 15
CDR3 protein: CASSVAGDSNQPQHF
CDR3 DNA: TGTGCCAGCAGCGTTGCAGGGGATAGCAATCAGCCCCAGCATTTT

V gene: TRBV5-1
D gene: TRBD1
J gene: TRBJ2-7
clone size: NA
CDR3 length: 15
CDR3 protein: CASSPGTGHPYEQYF
CDR3 DNA: TGCGCCAGCAGCCCCGGGACAGGGCATCCCTACGAGCAGTACTTC

V gene: TRBV2
D gene: TRBD1
J gene: TRBJ2-5
clone size: NA
CDR3 length: 17
CDR3 protein: CASDDVLGTGVGETQYF
CDR3 DNA: TGTGCCAGCGATGACGTGCTTGGGACAGGGGTAGGAGAGACCCAGTACTTC

V gene: TRBV27
D gene: TRBD2
J gene: TRBJ2-7
clone size: NA
CDR3 length: 16
CDR3 protein: CASSLVAGGPPYEQYF
CDR3 DNA: TGTGCCAGCAGCCTGGTAGCGGGAGGGCCTCCCTACGAGCAGTACTTC

V gene: TRBV11-2
D gene: NA
J gene: TRBJ1-2
clone size: NA
CDR3 length: 14
CDR3 protein: CASSTTGAVYGYTF
CDR3 DNA: TGTGCCAGCAGCACGACAGGAGCGGTCTATGGCTACACCTTC

V gene: TRBV29-1
D gene: NA
J gene: TRBJ1-1
clone size: NA
CDR3 length: 12
CDR3 protein: CSARTGGAEAFF
CDR3 DNA: TGCAGCGCCAGGACGGGAGGGGCTGAAGCTTTCTTT